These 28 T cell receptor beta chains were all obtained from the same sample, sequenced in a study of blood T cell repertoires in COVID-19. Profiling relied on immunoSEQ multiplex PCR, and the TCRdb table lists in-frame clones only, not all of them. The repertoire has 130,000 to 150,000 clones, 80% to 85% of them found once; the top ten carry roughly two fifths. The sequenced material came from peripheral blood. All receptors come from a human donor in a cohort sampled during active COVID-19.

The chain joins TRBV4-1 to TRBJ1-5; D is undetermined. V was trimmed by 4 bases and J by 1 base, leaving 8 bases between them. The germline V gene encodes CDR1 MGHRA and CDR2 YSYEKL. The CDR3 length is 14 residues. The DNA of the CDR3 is TGCGCCAGCAGCCCGACGGGAAGCAATCAGCCCCAGCATTTT. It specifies CASSPTGSNQPQHF.

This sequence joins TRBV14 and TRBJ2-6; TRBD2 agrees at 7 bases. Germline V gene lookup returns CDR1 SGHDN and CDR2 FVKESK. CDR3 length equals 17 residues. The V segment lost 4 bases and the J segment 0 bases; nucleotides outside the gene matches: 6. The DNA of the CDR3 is TGTGCCAGCAGCCCCCAGGAGCGGGGCTCTGGGGCCAACGTCCTGACTTTC. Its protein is CASSPQERGSGANVLTF.

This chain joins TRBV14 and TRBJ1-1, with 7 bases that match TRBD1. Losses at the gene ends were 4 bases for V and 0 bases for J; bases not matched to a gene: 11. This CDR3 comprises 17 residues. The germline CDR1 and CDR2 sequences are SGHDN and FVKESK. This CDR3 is CASSRYPGQKLNTEAFF. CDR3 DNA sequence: TGTGCCAGCAGCCGGTATCCGGGACAGAAATTGAACACTGAAGCTTTCTTT.

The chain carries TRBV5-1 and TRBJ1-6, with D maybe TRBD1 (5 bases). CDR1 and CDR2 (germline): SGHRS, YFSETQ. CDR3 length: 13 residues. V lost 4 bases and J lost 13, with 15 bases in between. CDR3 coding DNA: TGCGCCAGCAGCCTGGGGGACTCTTCCCCCCTCCACTTT. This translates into CASSLGDSSPLHF.

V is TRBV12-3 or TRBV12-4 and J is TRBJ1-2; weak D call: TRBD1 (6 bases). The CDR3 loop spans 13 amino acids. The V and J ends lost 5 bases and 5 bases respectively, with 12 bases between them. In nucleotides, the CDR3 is TGTGCCAGCAGTCCAGGGGTGGGGTATGGCTACACCTTC. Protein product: CASSPGVGYGYTF.

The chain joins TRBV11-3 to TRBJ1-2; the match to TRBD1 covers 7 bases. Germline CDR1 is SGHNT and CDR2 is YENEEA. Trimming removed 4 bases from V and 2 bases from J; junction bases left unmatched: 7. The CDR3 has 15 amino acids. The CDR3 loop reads CASSSRTGWNYGYTF. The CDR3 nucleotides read TGTGCCAGCAGCTCCCGGACAGGCTGGAACTATGGCTACACCTTC.

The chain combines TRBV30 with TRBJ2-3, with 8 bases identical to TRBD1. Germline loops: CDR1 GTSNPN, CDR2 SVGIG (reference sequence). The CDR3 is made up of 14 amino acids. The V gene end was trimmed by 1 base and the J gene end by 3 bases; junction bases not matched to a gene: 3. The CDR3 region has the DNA TGTGCCTGGAGTGAAGGACAGGGAACAGATACGCAGTATTTT. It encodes CAWSEGQGTDTQYF.

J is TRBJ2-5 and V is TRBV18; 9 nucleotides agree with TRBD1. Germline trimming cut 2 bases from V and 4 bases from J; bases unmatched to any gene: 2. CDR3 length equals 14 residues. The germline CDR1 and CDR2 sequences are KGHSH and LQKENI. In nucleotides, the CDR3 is TGTGCCAGCTCACCAGGGACAGGGAGAGAGACCCAGTACTTC. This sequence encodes CASSPGTGRETQYF. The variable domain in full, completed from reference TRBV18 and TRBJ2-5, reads NAGVMQNPRHLVRRRGQEARLRCSPMKGHSHVYWYRQLPEEGLKFMVYLQKENIIDESGMPKERFSAEFPKEGPSILRIQQVVRGDSAAYFCASSPGTGRETQYFGPGTRLLVL.

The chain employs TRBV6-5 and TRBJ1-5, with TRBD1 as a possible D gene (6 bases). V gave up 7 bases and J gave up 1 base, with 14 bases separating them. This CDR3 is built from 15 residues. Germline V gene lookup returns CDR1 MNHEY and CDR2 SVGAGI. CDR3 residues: CASTVAGASNQPQHF. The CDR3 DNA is TGTGCCAGCACCGTGGCAGGGGCAAGCAATCAGCCCCAGCATTTT.

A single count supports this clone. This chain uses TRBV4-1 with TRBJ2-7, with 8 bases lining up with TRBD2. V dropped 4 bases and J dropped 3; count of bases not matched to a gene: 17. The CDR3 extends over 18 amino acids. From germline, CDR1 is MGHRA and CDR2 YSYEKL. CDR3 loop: CASSRLPPGGPLRYEQYF. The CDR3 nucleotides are TGCGCCAGCAGCCGACTACCTCCGGGGGGGCCGCTCCGCTACGAGCAGTACTTC.

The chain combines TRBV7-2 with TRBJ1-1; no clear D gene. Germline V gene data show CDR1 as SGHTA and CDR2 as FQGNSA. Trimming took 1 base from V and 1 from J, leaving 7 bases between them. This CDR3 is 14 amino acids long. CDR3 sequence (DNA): TGTGCCAGCAGCTTAGATTTCTCGAACACTGAAGCTTTCTTT. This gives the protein CASSLDFSNTEAFF.

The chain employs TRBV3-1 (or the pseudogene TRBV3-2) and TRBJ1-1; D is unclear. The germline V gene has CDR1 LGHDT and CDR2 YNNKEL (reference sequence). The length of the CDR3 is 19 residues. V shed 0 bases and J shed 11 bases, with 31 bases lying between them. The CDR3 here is CASSQDHSNGRASFYRAFF. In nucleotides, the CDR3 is TGTGCCAGCAGCCAAGATCATAGTAATGGGCGGGCCTCCTTTTATAGGGCTTTCTTT.

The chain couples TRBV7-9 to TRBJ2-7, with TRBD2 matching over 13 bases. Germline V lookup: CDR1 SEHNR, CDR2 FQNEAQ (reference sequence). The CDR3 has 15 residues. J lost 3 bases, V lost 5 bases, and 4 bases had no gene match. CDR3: CASSQLAGGLYEQYF. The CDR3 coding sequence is TGTGCCAGCAGCCAACTAGCGGGGGGGCTCTACGAGCAGTACTTC.

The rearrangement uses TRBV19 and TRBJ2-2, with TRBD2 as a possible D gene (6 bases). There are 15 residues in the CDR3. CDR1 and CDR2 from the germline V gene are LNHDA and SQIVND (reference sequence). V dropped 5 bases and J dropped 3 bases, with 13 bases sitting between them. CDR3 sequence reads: CASSYGGLDTGELFF. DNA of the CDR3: TGTGCCAGTAGTTACGGGGGTCTGGACACCGGGGAGCTGTTTTTT.

CDR3 DNA sequence: TGTGCCAGCAGCACCACAGGGAGCAACTATGGCTACACCTTC. Encoded protein: CASSTTGSNYGYTF. V gene TRBV7-8 combines with J gene TRBJ1-2, with a tentative D call TRBD1 (6 bases). Germline V gene data show CDR1 as SGHVS and CDR2 as FQNEAQ. The V gene lost 5 bases and the J gene lost 2 bases, with 12 bases spanning the gap. The CDR3 loop spans 14 amino acids. Based on the CDR3 plus reference TRBV7-8 and TRBJ1-2, the full variable domain is GAGVSQSPRYKVAKRGQDVALRCDPISGHVSLFWYQQALGQGPEFLTYFQNEAQLDKSGLPSDRFFAERPEGSVSTLKIQRTQQEDSAVYLCASSTTGSNYGYTFGSGTRLTVV.

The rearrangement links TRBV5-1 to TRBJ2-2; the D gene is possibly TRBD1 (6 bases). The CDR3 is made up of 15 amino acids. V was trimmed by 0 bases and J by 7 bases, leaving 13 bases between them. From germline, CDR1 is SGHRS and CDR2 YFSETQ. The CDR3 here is CASSLEGVKLGELFF. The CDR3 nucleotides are TGCGCCAGCAGCTTGGAGGGGGTGAAACTCGGGGAGCTGTTTTTT. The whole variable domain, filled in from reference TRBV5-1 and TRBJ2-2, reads KAGVTQTPRYLIKTRGQQVTLSCSPISGHRSVSWYQQTPGQGLQFLFEYFSETQRNKGNFPGRFSGRQFSNSRSEMNVSTLELGDSALYLCASSLEGVKLGELFFGEGSRLTVL.

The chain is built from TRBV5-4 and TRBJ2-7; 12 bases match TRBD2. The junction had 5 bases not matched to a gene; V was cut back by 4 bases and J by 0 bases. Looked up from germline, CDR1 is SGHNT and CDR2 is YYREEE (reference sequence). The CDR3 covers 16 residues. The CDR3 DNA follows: TGTGCCAGCAGCACCGGACTAGCGGGGTTCTCCTACGAGCAGTACTTC. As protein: CASSTGLAGFSYEQYF.

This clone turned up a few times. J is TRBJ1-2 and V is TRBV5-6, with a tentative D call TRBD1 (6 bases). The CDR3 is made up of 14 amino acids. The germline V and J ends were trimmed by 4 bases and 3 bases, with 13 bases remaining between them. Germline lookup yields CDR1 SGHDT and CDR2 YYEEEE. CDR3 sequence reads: CASSPGQLDYGYTF. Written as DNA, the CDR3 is TGTGCCAGCAGCCCTGGACAGCTGGACTATGGCTACACCTTC. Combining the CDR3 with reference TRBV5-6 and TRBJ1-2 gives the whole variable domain DAGVTQSPTHLIKTRGQQVTLRCSPKSGHDTVSWYQQALGQGPQFIFQYYEEEERQRGNFPDRFSGHQFPNYSSELNVNALLLGDSALYLCASSPGQLDYGYTFGSGTRLTVV.

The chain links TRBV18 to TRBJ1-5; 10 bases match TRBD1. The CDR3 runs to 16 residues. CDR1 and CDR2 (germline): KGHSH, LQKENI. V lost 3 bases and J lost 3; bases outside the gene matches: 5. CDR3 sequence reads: CASSPRDRGNNQPQHF. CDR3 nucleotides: TGTGCCAGCTCACCCCGGGACAGGGGCAACAATCAGCCCCAGCATTTT. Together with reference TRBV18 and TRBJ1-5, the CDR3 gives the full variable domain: NAGVMQNPRHLVRRRGQEARLRCSPMKGHSHVYWYRQLPEEGLKFMVYLQKENIIDESGMPKERFSAEFPKEGPSILRIQQVVRGDSAAYFCASSPRDRGNNQPQHFGDGTRLSIL.

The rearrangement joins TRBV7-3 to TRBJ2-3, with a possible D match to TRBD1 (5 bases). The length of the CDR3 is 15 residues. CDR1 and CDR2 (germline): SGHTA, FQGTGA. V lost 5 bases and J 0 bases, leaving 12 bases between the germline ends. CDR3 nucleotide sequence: TGTGCCAGCAGCCCCCTGGGGCAGAGCACAGATACGCAGTATTTT. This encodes CASSPLGQSTDTQYF.

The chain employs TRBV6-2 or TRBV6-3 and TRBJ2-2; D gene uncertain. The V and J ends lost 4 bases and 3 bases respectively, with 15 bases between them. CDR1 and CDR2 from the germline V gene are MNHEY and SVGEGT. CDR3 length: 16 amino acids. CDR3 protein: CASSWLAPAYTGELFF. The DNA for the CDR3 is TGTGCCAGCAGTTGGTTGGCACCTGCTTACACCGGGGAGCTGTTTTTT.

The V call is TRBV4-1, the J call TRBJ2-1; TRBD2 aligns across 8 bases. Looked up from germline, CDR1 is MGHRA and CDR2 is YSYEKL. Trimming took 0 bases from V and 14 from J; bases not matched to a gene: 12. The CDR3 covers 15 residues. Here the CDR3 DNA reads TGCGCCAGCAGCCAAGAAAGCGGGGGCAGCCTGAGTAAGTTCTTC. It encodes CASSQESGGSLSKFF.

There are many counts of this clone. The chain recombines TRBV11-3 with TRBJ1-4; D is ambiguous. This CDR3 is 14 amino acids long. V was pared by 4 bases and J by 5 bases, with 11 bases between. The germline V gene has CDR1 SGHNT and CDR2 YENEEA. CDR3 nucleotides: TGTGCCAGCAGCTCACCGGGTCCAAATGAAAAACTGTTTTTT. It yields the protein CASSSPGPNEKLFF.

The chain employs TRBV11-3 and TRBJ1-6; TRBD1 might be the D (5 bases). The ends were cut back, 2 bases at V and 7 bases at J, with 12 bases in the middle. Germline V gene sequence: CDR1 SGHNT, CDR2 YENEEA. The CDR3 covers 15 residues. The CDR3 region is CASSLSRADNSPLHF. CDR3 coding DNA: TGTGCCAGCAGCTTAAGCAGGGCGGACAATTCACCCCTCCACTTT.

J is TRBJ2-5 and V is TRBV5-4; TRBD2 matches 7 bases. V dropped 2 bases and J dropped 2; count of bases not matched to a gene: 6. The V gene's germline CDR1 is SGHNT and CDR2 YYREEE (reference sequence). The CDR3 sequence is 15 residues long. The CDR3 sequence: CASSFPLAGQETQYF. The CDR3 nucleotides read TGTGCCAGCAGCTTCCCTTTAGCGGGTCAAGAGACCCAGTACTTC.

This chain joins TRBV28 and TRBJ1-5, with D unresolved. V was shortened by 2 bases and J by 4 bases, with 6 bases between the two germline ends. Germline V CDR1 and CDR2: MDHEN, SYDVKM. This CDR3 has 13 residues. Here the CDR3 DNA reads TGTGCCAGCAGTTTAGAACAGAATCAGCCCCAGCATTTT. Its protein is CASSLEQNQPQHF.

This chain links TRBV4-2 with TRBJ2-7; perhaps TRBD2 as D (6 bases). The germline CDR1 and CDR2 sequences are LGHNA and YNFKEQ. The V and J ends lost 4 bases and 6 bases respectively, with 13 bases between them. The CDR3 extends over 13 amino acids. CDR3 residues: CASSRVDGGEQYF. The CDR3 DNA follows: TGTGCCAGCAGCCGAGTGGACGGGGGCGAGCAGTACTTC.

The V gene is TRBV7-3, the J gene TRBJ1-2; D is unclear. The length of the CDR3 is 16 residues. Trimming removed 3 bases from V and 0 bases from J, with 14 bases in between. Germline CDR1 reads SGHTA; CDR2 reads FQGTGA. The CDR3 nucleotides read TGTGCCAGCAGCTTGACCCGGGGAGGGTCTAACTATGGCTACACCTTC. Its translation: CASSLTRGGSNYGYTF.